This TCR beta chain was sequenced during a study of regulatory T cells in long-lasting Graves disease. Study conclusions and caveats: Persistent disease was associated with favored TRBV28 usage and with favored use of TRBJ1-2 and TRBJ2-5.

The length of the CDR3 is 12 residues. The V gene lost 0 bases and the J gene lost 5 bases, with 6 bases spanning the gap. Germline CDR1 SGHRS, CDR2 YFSETQ. In building TCR beta libraries, iRepertoire HTBI primers were used together with Arm-PCR of CDR3 regions. MiXCR, run by TCRdb on the multiplex PCR reads, gives a single entry per CDR3 protein. This repertoire shows roughly 610,000 distinct CDR3 sequences, roughly 15% found once; its top ten account for 15% to 20%. This clonotype was seen a few times. As yet, its antigen is unknown. Time point given: newly diagnosed GD, antithyroid drugs for less than 3 months. TCR sequences were obtained from RNA taken from PBMCs. The same sample was also studied in work on T cells in Graves' hyperthyroidism and ophthalmopathy. That report notes: Patients were excluded because of uncontrolled infection, other autoimmune disease, pregnancy or lactation. Stable hyperthyroidism and ophthalmopathy were separated using 13 V-J signatures.

Material: peripheral blood mononuclear cells (PBMCs), obtained at new diagnosis, from a patient treated with antithyroid drugs. The receptor comes from a woman in her twenties or thirties with Graves disease. The chain has TRBV5-1 and TRBJ2-7; D not certain. This CDR3 is CASSLDVHEQYF. Written as DNA, the CDR3 is TGCGCCAGCAGCTTGGATGTCCACGAGCAGTACTTC.